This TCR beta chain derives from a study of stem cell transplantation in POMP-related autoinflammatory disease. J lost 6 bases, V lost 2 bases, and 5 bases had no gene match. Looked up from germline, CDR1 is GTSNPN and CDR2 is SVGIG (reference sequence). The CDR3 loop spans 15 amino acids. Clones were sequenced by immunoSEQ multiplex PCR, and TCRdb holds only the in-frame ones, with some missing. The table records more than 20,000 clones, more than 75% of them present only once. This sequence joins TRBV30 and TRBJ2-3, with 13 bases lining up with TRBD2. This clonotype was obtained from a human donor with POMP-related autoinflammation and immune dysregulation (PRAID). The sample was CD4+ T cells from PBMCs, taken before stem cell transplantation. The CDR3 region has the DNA TGTGCCTGGAGTCGGACTAGCGGGGGCGGGGATACGCAGTATTTT. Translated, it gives CAWSRTSGGGDTQYF.